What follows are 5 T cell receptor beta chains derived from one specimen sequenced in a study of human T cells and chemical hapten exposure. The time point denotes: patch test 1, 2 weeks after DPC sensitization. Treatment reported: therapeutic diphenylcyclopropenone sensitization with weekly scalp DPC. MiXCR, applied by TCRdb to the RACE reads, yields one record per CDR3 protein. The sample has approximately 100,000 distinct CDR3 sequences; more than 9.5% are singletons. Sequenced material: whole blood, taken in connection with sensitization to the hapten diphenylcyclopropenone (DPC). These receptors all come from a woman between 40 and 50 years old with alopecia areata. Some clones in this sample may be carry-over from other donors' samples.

The CDR3 DNA sequence: TGTGCCAGCAGCTTAGGGGGTAGGGCACCCACTATTTATGGCTACACCTTC. Its protein is CASSLGGRAPTIYGYTF. V and J are TRBV13 and TRBJ1-2; no clear D gene. The CDR3 is made up of 17 amino acids. Germline V gene sequence: CDR1 PRHDT, CDR2 FYEKMQ (reference sequence). V dropped 0 bases and J dropped 5 bases, with 19 bases sitting between them.

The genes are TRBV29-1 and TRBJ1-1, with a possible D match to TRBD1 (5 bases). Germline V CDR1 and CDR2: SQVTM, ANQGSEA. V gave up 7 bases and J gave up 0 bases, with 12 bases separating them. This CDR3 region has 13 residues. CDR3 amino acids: CSAQADMNTEAFF. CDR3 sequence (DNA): TGCAGCGCCCAGGCGGACATGAACACTGAAGCTTTCTTT. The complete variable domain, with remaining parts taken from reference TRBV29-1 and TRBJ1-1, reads SAVISQKPSRDICQRGTSLTIQCQVDSQVTMMFWYRQQPGQSLTLIATANQGSEATYESGFVIDKFPISRPNLTFSTLTVSNMSPEDSSIYLCSAQADMNTEAFFGQGTRLTVV.

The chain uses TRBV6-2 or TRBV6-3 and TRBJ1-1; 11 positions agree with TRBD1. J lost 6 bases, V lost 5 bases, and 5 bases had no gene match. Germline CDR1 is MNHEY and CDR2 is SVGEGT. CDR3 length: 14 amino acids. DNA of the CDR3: TGTGCCAGCAGTCGGACAGGGGGCAGAGCTGAAGCTTTCTTT. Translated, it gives CASSRTGGRAEAFF.

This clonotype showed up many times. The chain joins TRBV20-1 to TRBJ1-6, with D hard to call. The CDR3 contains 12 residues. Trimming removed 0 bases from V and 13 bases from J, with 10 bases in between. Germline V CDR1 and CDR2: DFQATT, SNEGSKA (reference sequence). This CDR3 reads CSARDRVSPLHF. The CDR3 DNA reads TGCAGTGCTAGAGATAGGGTATCGCCCCTCCACTTT.

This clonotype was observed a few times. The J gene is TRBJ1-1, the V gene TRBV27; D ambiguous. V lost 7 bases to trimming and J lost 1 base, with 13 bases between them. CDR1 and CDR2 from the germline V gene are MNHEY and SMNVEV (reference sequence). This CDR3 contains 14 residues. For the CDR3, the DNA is TGTGCCAGCACGAACGACAAGAAGAACACTGAAGCTTTCTTT. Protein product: CASTNDKKNTEAFF.